This T cell receptor beta chain derives from a study of naive and memory T cell subsets. Findings and limits, study-wide: Activation and differentiation may alter RNA-based TCR counts. In naive cells, over 95% of TCR sequences were seen only once.

The length of the CDR3 is 14 residues. The J segment lost 0 bases and the V segment lost 6 bases, leaving 5 bases of the junction unmatched. CDR1 and CDR2 from the germline V gene are MNHEY and SVGEGT. Both TRBC1 and TRBC2 were covered by a beta constant-region primer of two equimolar oligonucleotides. Nested alpha and beta constant-region primers with the SP2 primer drove four PCR rounds on ligated cDNA. TCRdb re-called the UMI-ligation and nested PCR reads with MiXCR, one entry per CDR3 protein. The sample holds 130,000 or so distinct CDR3 sequences, about 36% seen once. With respect to this clonotype: Its antigen is unknown.

This sequence was found in a human donor in good health. Sequencing was done on a sample of central memory CD4+ T cells from blood. The chain uses TRBV6-2 or TRBV6-3 and TRBJ2-7; 7 positions match TRBD1. The DNA for the CDR3 is TGTGCCAGCAGGGAAAGGGGGCCCTCCTACGAGCAGTACTTC. This translates into CASRERGPSYEQYF.